Shown below are 9 T cell receptor beta chains from a single sample sequenced in a study of graft-versus-host responses after intestinal transplantation. Their target antigens are unknown. Measured with immunoSEQ multiplex PCR; TCRdb has only the in-frame clones, and not every one. The data hold about 82,000 clones, with 91% observed a single time. The sample in question was unstimulated CD4+ T cells sorted from spleen or lymph node cells, obtained before transplant. These receptors all stem from a human donor who was the organ donor for an intestinal transplant.

The chain employs TRBV2 and TRBJ2-5; TRBD2 matches at 7 bases. There are 14 residues in the CDR3. The J segment lost 2 bases and the V segment lost 7 bases, leaving 7 bases of the junction unmatched. The V gene's germline CDR1 is SNHLY and CDR2 FYNNEI. The CDR3: CASILRGGQETQYF. The CDR3 bases are TGTGCCAGCATCTTGCGCGGGGGTCAAGAGACCCAGTACTTC.

This clone appeared once. This chain joins TRBV12-1 and TRBJ2-5; TRBD2 is taken as the D call from the table, unchecked against the DNA. TRBV12-1 is assigned pseudogene status. The CDR3 has 18 residues. CDR3 protein: CASSYYPRLLAIQETQYF. The CDR3 DNA reads as TGTGCCAGCAGCTACTACCCTCGGCTACTAGCCATTCAAGAGACCCAGTACTTC.

In this sample, this clone turned up once. J is TRBJ2-7 and V is TRBV6-1; 7 bases line up with TRBD1. Per germline, CDR1 MNHNS and CDR2 SASEGT. The CDR3 runs 14 residues. J lost 0 bases, V lost 5 bases, and 4 bases had no gene match. CDR3 in amino acids: CASSPPGGSYEQYF. CDR3 in DNA: TGTGCCAGCAGTCCCCCAGGGGGCTCCTACGAGCAGTACTTC.

V and J are TRBV7-2 and TRBJ2-3; weak D call: TRBD2 (6 bases). The ends were cut back, 1 base at V and 1 base at J, with 9 bases in the middle. Germline V gene data show CDR1 as SGHTA and CDR2 as FQGNSA. The CDR3 length is 15 residues. The DNA of the CDR3 is TGTGCCAGCAGCTTAGAGGGACTCCGCACAGATACGCAGTATTTT. Its protein is CASSLEGLRTDTQYF.

This chain joins TRBV4-1 and TRBJ2-1; 11 bases are a match to TRBD1. Trimming at V came to 3 bases and at J to 5 bases, leaving 3 bases not matched to a gene. This CDR3 has 15 amino acids. CDR1 is MGHRA, CDR2 YSYEKL, per germline. This chain's CDR3 is CASSHGTGGHNEQFF. The CDR3 bases are TGCGCCAGCAGCCACGGGACAGGGGGGCACAATGAGCAGTTCTTC.

The rearrangement uses TRBV1 and TRBJ2-7; the table calls TRBD1, which could not be checked here. TRBV1 represents a pseudogene. CDR3 length equals 20 residues. CDR3 sequence: CTSSQDPRQEILLTSYEQYF. In DNA form, the CDR3 reads TGCACCAGCAGCCAAGATCCCCGGCAGGAAATCCTTCTGACCTCCTACGAGCAGTACTTC.

The chain recombines TRBV19 with TRBJ2-1; 10 nucleotides agree with TRBD2. With V trimmed by 4 bases and J by 4 bases, 4 bases remained unmatched. The CDR3 has 15 amino acids. Germline assignment: CDR1 LNHDA and CDR2 SQIVND (reference sequence). The CDR3 loop reads CASSRTSGVYNEQFF. CDR3 DNA: TGTGCCAGTAGTAGAACTAGCGGGGTTTACAATGAGCAGTTCTTC.

The gene calls are TRBV27 and TRBJ2-3; no definite D call. V was trimmed by 6 bases and J by 0 bases, leaving 10 bases between them. CDR1 and CDR2 from the germline V gene are MNHEY and SMNVEV (reference sequence). The CDR3 covers 14 residues. CDR3 sequence: CASRVRNSTDTQYF. CDR3 nucleotides: TGTGCCAGCAGAGTGCGGAACAGCACAGATACGCAGTATTTT.

The chain combines TRBV9 with TRBJ2-1; 9 bases agree with TRBD2. V gave up 0 bases and J gave up 7 bases; unmatched junction bases: 5. Germline V CDR1 and CDR2: SGDLS, YYNGEE. This CDR3 spans 15 amino acids. This chain's CDR3 is CASSVGASGTNEQFF. CDR3 nucleotides: TGTGCCAGCAGCGTAGGGGCTAGCGGGACAAATGAGCAGTTCTTC.